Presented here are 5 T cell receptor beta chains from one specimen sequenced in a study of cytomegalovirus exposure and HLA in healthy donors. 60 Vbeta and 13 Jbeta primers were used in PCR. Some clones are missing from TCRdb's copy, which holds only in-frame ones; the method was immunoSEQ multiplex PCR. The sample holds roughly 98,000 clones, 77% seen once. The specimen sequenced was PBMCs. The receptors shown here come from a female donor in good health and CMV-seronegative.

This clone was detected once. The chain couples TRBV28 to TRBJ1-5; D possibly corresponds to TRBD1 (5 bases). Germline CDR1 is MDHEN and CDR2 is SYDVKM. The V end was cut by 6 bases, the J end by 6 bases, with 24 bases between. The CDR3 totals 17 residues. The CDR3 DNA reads TGTGCCAGCAGGTCACAAGGGGCCCAAAGCCTTGGTCAGCCCCAGCATTTT. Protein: CASRSQGAQSLGQPQHF.

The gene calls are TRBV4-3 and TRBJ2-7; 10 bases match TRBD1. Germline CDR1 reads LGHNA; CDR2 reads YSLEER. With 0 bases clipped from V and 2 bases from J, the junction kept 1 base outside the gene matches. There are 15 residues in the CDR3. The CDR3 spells CASSQETGGPYEQYF. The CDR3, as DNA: TGCGCCAGCAGCCAAGAGACAGGGGGCCCCTACGAGCAGTACTTC.

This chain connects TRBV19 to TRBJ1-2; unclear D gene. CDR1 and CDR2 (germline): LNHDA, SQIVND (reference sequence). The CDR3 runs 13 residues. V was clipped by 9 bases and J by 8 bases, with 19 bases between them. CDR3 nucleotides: TGTGCCAGCGCCGGACCGTCTGCGGGAGGCTACACCTTC. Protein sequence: CASAGPSAGGYTF.

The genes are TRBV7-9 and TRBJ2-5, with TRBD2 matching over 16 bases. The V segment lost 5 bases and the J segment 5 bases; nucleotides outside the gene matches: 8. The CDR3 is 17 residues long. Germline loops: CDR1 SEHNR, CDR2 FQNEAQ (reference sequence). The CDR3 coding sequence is TGTGCCAGCAGCCTGGGACTAGCGGGGGGGCCTTGGGAGACCCAGTACTTC. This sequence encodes CASSLGLAGGPWETQYF.

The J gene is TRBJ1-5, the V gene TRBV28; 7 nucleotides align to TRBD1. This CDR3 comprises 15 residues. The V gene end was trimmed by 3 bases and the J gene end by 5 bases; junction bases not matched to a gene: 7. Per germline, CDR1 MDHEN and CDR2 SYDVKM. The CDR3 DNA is TGTGCCAGCAGTTTTGAGACAGGGTGGGATCAGCCCCAGCATTTT. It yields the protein CASSFETGWDQPQHF.